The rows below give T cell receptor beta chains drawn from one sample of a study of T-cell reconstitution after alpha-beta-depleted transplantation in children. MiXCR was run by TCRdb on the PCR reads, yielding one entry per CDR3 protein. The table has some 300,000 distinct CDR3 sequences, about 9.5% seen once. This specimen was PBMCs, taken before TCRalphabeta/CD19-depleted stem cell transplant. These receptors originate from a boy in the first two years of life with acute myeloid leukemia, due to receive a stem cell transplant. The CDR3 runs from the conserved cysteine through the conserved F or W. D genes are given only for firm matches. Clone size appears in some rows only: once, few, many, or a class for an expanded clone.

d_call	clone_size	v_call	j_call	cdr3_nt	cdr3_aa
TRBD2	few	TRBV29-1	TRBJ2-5	TGCAGCGCGCTAGCGGGAGGGTTCGAGACCCAGTACTTC	CSALAGGFETQYF
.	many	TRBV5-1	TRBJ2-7	TGCGCCAGCAGCACCCGGGGCAGTAGCTCCTACGAGCAGTACTTC	CASSTRGSSSYEQYF
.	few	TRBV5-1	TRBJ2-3	TGCGCCAGCCAGGGGGGGGGGACCACAGATACGCAGTATTTT	CASQGGGTTDTQYF
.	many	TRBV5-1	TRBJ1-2	TGCGCCAGCAGCTTCCACCCGAGCCGGGCCCTCAATGGCTACACCTTC	CASSFHPSRALNGYTF
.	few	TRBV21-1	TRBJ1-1	TGTGCCAGCAGCAAAGCGTGGTACACTGAAGCTTTCTTT	CASSKAWYTEAFF
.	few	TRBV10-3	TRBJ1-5	TGTGCCATCAGTGGACCCGGTAGCAATCAGCCCCAGCATTTT	CAISGPGSNQPQHF
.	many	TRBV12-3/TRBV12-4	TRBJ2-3	TGTGCCAGCAGTCCCGAGTCAGGGGGGGGCACAGATACGCAGTATTTT	CASSPESGGGTDTQYF
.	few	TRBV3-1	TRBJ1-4	TGTGCCAGCAGCCAAGATCAGGGAACAGCTGAAAAACTGTTTTTT	CASSQDQGTAEKLFF
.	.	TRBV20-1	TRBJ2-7	TGCAGTGCCCTTCGTGATAGCGGTCCCCCGAGGGAGCAGTACTTC	CSALRDSGPPREQYF
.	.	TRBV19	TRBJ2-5	TGTGCCAGTACGGGAGCTATCCAAGAGACCCAGTACTTC	CASTGAIQETQYF
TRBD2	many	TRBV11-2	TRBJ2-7	TGTGCCAGCAGCTTAGGGGGACTAGCGGGATCTTACGAGCAGTACTTC	CASSLGGLAGSYEQYF
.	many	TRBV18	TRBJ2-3	TGTGCCAGCTCACCAAGGCAGTTCTCCGCTTCCACAGATACGCAGTATTTT	CASSPRQFSASTDTQYF
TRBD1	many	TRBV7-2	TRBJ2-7	TGTGCCAGCAGCTTCACCGGGACAGGAGTTTACGAGCAGTACTTC	CASSFTGTGVYEQYF
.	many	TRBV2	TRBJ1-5	TGTGCCAGCAGTGGGACTGATCTGAAAGTCCTCCAGCATTTT	CASSGTDLKVLQHF
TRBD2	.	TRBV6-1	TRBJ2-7	TGTGCCAGCAGTCGGTCTAGCGGGAGAACACAGCAGTACTTC	CASSRSSGRTQQYF
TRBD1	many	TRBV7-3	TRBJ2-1	TGTGCCAGCAGCCCTCACCGGGACAGGGCCTACAATGAGCAGTTCTTC	CASSPHRDRAYNEQFF
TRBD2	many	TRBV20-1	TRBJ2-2	TGCAGTGCTAGAGATTCCTCTAGCGGGAGAACCGGGGAGCTGTTTTTT	CSARDSSSGRTGELFF
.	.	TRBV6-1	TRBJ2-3	TGTGCCAGCGGCCCCCACACAGATACGCAGTATTTT	CASGPHTDTQYF
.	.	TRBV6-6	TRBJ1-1	TGTGCCAGCGGGCTAGGGGGCACTGAAGCTTTCTTT	CASGLGGTEAFF
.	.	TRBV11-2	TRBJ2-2	TGTGCCAGCAGCCCACGGGACTCCCGAGGGACCGGGGAGCTGTTTTTT	CASSPRDSRGTGELFF
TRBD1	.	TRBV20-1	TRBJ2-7	TGCAGTGCTAGTGGAGACAGGGGACTGTTCTACGAGCAGTACTTC	CSASGDRGLFYEQYF
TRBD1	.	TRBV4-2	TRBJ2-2	TGTGCCAGCAGCCAAGATAGGACAGGGGTCCACACCGGGGAGCTGTTTTTT	CASSQDRTGVHTGELFF
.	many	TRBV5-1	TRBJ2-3	TGCGCCAGCAGCTTACAGCTCCTAGGCACAGATACGCAGTATTTT	CASSLQLLGTDTQYF
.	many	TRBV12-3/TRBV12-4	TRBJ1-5	TGTGCCAGCAGTTTAGCGGGGGGATGGAGCAATCAGCCCCAGCATTTT	CASSLAGGWSNQPQHF
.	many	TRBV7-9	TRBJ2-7	TGTGCCAGCAGCTTAGTCAACTACGAGCAGTACTTC	CASSLVNYEQYF
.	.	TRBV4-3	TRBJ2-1	TGCGCCAGCAGCCAAGTTATTAGTTTGAGGAATGAGCAGTTCTTC	CASSQVISLRNEQFF
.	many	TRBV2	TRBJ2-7	TGTGCCAGCAGTGAGGAGAGCCTTACCTACGAGCAGTACTTC	CASSEESLTYEQYF
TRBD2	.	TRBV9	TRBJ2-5	TGTGCCAGCAGCGTAGCCGGGGGGGTCCTGGAGACCCAGTACTTC	CASSVAGGVLETQYF
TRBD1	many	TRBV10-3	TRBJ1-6	TGTGCCATCAGTTCCCGACAGGGAGGCAATTCACCCCTCCACTTT	CAISSRQGGNSPLHF
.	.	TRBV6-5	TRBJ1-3	TGTGCCAGCAGTTATTATCAGGACAGCCGGGCTGGAAACACCATATATTTT	CASSYYQDSRAGNTIYF
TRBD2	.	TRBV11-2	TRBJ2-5	TGTGCCAGCACCGAGACTAGCGGGAGGGGAGAGACCCAGTACTTC	CASTETSGRGETQYF
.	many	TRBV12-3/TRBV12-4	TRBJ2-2	TGTGCCAGCAGTTTCTCCCCCCTCAGGACCGGGGAGCTGTTTTTT	CASSFSPLRTGELFF
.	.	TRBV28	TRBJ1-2	TGTGCCAGCAGTTATGGTCGTACGGGGGGCTATGGCTACACCTTC	CASSYGRTGGYGYTF
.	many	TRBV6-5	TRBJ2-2	TGTGCCAGCAGGGAGGGGACCGGGGAGCTGTTTTTT	CASREGTGELFF
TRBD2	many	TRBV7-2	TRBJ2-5	TGTGCCAGCAGCTTAGTTGGACTAGCGGGGGCTCAAGAGACCCAGTACTTC	CASSLVGLAGAQETQYF
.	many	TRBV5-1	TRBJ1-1	TGCGCCAGCAGCTTGGAGGCAGGGGTGGGTGATGCTTTCTTT	CASSLEAGVGDAFF
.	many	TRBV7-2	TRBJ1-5	TGTGCCAGCAGCTTAGTAGGGGCGGGTCAGCCCCAGCATTTT	CASSLVGAGQPQHF
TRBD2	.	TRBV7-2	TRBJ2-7	TGTGCCAGCAGCTCCGCGGGACTAGCGGGAGGCTCCTACGAGCAGTACTTC	CASSSAGLAGGSYEQYF
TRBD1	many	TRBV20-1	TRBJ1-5	TGCAGTGCTAGTTTTTTGGACAGGAGCAATCAGCCCCAGCATTTT	CSASFLDRSNQPQHF
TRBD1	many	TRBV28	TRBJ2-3	TGTGCCAGCAGTTTAGACAGGGCGGTTCGGAGAACGCAGTATTTT	CASSLDRAVRRTQYF
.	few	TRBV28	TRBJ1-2	TGTGCCAGCAGTTTCCCTCCTTGGGGGATTGGCTACACCTTC	CASSFPPWGIGYTF
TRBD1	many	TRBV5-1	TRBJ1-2	TGCGCCAGCAGCTTGGGGGGACAGAGACCTAACTATGGCTACACCTTC	CASSLGGQRPNYGYTF
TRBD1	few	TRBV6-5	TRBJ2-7	TGTGCCAGCAGTTACTCGGAGGGACAGGGATTCTACGAGCAGTACTTC	CASSYSEGQGFYEQYF
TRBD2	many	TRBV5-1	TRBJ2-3	TGCGCCAGCGGGACGACTAGCGGGGGCCGACGATCGACAGATACGCAGTATTTT	CASGTTSGGRRSTDTQYF
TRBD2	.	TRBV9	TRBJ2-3	TGTGCCAGCAGCGTAGTAGCGGGAACTAGCACAGATACGCAGTATTTT	CASSVVAGTSTDTQYF
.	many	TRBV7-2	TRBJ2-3	TGTGCCAGCAGCTTAGTGGCGGGGGCCTTCACAGATACGCAGTATTTT	CASSLVAGAFTDTQYF
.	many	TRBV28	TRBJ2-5	TGTGCCAGCAGTTTGAGGGGTAGACAAGAGACCCAGTACTTC	CASSLRGRQETQYF
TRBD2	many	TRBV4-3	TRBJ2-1	TGCGCCAGCAGCCAAGGACTAGCGGGAGGGCCCCGCTCCTACAATGAGCAGTTCTTC	CASSQGLAGGPRSYNEQFF
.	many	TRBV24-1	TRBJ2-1	TGTGCCACCAGGTCCAGCGTCGATGAGCAGTTCTTC	CATRSSVDEQFF
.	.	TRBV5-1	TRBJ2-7	TGCGCCAGCAGCTGGGACCTCCGCGGCGGGTCCGAGCAGTACTTC	CASSWDLRGGSEQYF
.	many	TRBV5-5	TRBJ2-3	TGTGCCAGCAGCTTGGGTCCCTCCCTAAACACAGATACGCAGTATTTT	CASSLGPSLNTDTQYF
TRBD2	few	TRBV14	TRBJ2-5	TGTGCCAGCAGCCAAGTTGGCTTCGGACTAGCGGGAAAGGCCACAGCAACCCAGTACTTC	CASSQVGFGLAGKATATQYF
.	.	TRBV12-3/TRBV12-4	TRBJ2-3	TGTGCCAGCAGGGAGGGGTTTAGAGATACGCAGTATTTT	CASREGFRDTQYF
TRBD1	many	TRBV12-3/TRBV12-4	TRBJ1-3	TGTGCCAGCAGTTCCCCCGGGACAGGGAGGAGAAACACCATATATTTT	CASSSPGTGRRNTIYF